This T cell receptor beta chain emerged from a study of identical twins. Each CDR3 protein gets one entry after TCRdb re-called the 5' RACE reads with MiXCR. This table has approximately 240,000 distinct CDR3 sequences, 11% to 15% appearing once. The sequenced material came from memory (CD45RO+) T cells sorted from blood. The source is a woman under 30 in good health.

CDR3 loop: CASSPPGLGTYEQYF. The CDR3 region has the DNA TGTGCCAGCTCACCCCCGGGACTAGGGACCTACGAGCAGTACTTC. J is TRBJ2-7 and V is TRBV18, with 8 bases lining up with TRBD2. J gave up 2 bases and V 3 bases, and 6 bases lay outside the gene matches. Germline loops: CDR1 KGHSH, CDR2 LQKENI. This CDR3 has 15 residues.